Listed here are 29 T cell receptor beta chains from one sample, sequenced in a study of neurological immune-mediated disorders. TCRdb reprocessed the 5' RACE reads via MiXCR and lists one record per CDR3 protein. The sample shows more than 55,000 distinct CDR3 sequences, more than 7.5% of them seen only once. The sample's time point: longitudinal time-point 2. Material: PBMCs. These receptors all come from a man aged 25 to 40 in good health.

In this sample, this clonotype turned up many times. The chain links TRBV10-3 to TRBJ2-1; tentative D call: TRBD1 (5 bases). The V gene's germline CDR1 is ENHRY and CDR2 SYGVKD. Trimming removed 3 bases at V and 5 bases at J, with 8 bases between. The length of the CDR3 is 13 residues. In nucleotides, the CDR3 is TGTGCCATCAGTGATAGGGGTGACAATGAGCAGTTCTTC. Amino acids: CAISDRGDNEQFF.

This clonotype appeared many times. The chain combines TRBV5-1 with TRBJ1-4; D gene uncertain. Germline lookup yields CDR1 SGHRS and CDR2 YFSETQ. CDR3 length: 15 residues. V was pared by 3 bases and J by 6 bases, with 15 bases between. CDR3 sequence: CASSYEPKGDEKLFF. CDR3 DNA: TGCGCCAGCAGCTACGAACCCAAGGGTGATGAAAAACTGTTTTTT.

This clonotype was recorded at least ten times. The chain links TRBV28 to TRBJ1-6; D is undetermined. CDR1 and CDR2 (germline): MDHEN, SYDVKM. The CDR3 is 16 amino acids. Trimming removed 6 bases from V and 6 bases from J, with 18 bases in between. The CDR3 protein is CASSPLRGASNSPLHF. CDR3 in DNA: TGTGCCAGCAGCCCTCTTCGTGGAGCCTCTAATTCACCCCTCCACTTT.

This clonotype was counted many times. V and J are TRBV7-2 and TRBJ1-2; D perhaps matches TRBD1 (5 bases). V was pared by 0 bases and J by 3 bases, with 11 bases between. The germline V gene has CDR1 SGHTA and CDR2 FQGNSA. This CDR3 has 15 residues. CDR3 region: CASSLAGDSHYGYTF. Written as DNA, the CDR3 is TGTGCCAGCAGCTTAGCCGGAGACAGCCACTATGGCTACACCTTC.

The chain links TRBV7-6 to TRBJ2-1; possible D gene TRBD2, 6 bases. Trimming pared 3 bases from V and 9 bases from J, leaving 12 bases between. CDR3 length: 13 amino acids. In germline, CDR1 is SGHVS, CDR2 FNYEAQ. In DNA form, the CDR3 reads TGTGCCAGCAGCTTTACTGGGGAGGCTGAGCAGTTCTTC. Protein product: CASSFTGEAEQFF.

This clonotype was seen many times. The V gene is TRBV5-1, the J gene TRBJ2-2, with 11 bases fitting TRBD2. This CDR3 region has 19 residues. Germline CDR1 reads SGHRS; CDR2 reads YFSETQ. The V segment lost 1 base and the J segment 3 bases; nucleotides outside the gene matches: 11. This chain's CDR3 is CASSLRGLAVGPDTGELFF. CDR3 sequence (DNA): TGCGCCAGCAGCTTGAGGGGACTAGCGGTGGGGCCCGACACCGGGGAGCTGTTTTTT.

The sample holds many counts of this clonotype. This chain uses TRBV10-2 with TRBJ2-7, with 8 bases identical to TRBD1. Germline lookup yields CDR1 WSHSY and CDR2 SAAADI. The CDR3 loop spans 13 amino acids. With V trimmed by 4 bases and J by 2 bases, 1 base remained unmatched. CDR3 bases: TGCGCCAGCAGTGGGACAGGGACCTACGAGCAGTACTTC. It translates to CASSGTGTYEQYF.

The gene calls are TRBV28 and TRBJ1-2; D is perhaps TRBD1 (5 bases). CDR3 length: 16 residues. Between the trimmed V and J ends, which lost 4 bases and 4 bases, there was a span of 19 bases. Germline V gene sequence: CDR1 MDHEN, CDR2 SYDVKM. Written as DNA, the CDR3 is TGTGCCAGCAGTTCCATGAAATCCCCAGGGATCTATGGCTACACCTTC. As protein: CASSSMKSPGIYGYTF.

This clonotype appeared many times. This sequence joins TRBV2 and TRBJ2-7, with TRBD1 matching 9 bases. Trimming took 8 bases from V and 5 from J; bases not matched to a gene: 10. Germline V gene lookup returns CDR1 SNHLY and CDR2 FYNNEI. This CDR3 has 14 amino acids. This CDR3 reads CASYPLDRGDEQYF. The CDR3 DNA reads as TGTGCCAGCTACCCTTTGGACAGGGGAGACGAGCAGTACTTC.

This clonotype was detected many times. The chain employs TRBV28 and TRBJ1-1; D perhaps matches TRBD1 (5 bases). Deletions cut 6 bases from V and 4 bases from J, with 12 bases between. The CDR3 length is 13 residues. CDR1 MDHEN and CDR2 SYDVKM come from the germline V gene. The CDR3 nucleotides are TGTGCCAGCAGGAGGGACCCCAGCACTGAAGCTTTCTTT. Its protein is CASRRDPSTEAFF. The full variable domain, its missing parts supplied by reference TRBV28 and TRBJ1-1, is DVKVTQSSRYLVKRTGEKVFLECVQDMDHENMFWYRQDPGLGLRLIYFSYDVKMKEKGDIPEGYSVSREKKERFSLILESASTNQTSMYLCASRRDPSTEAFFGQGTRLTVV.

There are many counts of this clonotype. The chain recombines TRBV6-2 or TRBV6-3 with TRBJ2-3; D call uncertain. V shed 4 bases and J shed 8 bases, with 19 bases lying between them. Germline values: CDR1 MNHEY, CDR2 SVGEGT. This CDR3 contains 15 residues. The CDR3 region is CASSFGIASTSTQYF. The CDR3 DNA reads TGTGCCAGCAGTTTTGGTATAGCCTCCACGTCTACGCAGTATTTT.

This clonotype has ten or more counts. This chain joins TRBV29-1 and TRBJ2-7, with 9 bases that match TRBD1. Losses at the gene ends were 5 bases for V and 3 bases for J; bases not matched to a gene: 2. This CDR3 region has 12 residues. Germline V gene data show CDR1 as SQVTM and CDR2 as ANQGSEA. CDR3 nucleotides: TGCAGCGTTACGGGACAGGGCTACGAGCAGTACTTC. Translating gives CSVTGQGYEQYF.

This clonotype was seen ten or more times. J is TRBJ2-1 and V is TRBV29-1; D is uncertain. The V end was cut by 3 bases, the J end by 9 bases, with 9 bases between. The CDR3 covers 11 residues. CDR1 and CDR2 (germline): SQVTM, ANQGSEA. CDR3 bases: TGCAGCGTTGATCCGGGTGGTGAGCAGTTCTTC. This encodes CSVDPGGEQFF.

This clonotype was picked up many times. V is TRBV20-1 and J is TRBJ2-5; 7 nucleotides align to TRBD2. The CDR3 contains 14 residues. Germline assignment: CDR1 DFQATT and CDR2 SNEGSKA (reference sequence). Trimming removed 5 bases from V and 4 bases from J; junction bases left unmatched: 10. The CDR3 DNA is TGCAGTGCTCCTACCGGGGGGACCGGAGAGACCCAGTACTTC. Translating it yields CSAPTGGTGETQYF.

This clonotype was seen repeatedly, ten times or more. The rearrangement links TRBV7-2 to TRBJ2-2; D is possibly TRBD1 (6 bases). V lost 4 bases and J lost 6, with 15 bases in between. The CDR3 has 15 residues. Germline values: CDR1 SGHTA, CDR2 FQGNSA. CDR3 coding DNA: TGTGCCAGCAGCTCCGAGCGTCCAGGGGCCGGGGAGCTGTTTTTT. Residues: CASSSERPGAGELFF. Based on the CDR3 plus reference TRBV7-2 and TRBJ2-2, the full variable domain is GAGVSQSPSNKVTEKGKDVELRCDPISGHTALYWYRQSLGQGLEFLIYFQGNSAPDKSGLPSDRFSAERTGGSVSTLTIQRTQQEDSAVYLCASSSERPGAGELFFGEGSRLTVL.

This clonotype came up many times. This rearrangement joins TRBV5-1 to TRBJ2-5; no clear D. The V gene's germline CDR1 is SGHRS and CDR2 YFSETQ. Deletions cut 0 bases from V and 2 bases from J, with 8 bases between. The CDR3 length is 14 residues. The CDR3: CASSLAIQQETQYF. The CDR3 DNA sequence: TGCGCCAGCAGCTTGGCAATCCAACAAGAGACCCAGTACTTC.

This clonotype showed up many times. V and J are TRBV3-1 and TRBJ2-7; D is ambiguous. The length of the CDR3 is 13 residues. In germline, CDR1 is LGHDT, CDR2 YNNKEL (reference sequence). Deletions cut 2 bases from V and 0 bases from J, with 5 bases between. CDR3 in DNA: TGTGCCAGCAGCCAAATTAGCTCCTACGAGCAGTACTTC. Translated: CASSQISSYEQYF.

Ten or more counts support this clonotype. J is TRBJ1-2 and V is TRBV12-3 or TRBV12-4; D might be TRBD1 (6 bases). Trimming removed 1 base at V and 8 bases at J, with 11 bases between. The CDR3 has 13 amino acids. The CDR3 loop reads CASSLEGGEGYTF. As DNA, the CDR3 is TGTGCCAGCAGTTTAGAGGGGGGAGAAGGCTACACCTTC.

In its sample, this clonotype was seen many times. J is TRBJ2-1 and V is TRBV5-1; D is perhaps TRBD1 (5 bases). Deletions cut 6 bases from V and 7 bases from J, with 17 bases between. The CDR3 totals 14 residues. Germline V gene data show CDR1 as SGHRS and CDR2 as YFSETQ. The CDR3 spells CASNPSVGANEQFF. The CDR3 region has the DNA TGCGCCAGCAACCCCTCCGTTGGGGCTAATGAGCAGTTCTTC.

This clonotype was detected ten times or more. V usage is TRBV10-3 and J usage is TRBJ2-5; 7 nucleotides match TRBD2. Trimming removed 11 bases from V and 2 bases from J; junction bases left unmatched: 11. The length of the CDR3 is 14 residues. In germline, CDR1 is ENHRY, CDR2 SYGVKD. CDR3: CASGGGRAQETQYF. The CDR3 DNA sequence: TGTGCCTCCGGAGGAGGGAGGGCGCAAGAGACCCAGTACTTC.

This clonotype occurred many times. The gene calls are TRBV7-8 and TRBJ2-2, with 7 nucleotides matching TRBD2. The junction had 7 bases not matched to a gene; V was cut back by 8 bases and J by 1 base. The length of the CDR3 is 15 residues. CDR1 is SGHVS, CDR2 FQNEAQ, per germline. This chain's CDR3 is CASEGLWENTGELFF. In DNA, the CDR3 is TGTGCCAGCGAGGGACTATGGGAGAACACCGGGGAGCTGTTTTTT.

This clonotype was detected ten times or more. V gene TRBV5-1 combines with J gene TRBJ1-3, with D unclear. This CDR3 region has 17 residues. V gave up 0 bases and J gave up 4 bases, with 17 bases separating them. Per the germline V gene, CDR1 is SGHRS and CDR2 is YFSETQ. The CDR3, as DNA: TGCGCCAGCAGCTTGGTCCCGCAGAGGGCAGGAGGAAACACCATATATTTT. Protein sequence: CASSLVPQRAGGNTIYF. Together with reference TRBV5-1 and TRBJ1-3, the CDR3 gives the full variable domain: KAGVTQTPRYLIKTRGQQVTLSCSPISGHRSVSWYQQTPGQGLQFLFEYFSETQRNKGNFPGRFSGRQFSNSRSEMNVSTLELGDSALYLCASSLVPQRAGGNTIYFGEGSWLTVV.

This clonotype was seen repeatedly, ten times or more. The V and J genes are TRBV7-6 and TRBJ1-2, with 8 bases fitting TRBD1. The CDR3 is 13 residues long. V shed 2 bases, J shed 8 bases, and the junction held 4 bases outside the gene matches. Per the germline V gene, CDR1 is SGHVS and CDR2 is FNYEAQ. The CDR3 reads CASSLTQGEGYTF. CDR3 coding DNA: TGTGCCAGCAGCTTAACACAGGGGGAAGGCTACACCTTC.

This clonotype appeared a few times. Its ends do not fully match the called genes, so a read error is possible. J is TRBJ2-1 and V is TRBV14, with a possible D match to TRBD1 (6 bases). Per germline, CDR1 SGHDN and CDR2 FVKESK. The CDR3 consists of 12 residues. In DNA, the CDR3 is TGTGCCAGCAACCAAGCAGGGGTTGAGCAGTTCTTC. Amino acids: CASNQAGVEQFF.

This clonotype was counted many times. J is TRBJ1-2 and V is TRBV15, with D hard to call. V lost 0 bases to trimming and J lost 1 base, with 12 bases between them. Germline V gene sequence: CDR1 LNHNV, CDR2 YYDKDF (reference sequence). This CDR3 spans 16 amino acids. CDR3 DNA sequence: TGTGCCACCAGCAGAGATGGGCCGCGGGATAACTATGGCTACACCTTC. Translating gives CATSRDGPRDNYGYTF.

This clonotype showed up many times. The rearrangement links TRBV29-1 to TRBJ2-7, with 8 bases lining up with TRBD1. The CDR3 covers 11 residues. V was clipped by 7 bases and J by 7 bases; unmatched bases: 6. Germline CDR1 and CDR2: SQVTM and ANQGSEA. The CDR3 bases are TGCAGCGCTTGGACAGGGAGGGAGCAGTACTTC. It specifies CSAWTGREQYF.

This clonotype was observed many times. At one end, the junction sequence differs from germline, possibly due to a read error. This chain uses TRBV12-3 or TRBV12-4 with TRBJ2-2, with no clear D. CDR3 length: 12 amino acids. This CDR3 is CVSSLDPGELFF. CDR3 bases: TGTGTCAGCAGTTTAGACCCCGGGGAGCTGTTTTTT.

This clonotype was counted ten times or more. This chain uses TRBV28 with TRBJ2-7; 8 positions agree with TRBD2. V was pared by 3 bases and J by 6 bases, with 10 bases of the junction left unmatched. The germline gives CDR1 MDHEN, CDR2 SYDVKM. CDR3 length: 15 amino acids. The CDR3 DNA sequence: TGTGCCAGCAGTTTGGGGGGGCGGGAGGCTATCGAGCAGTACTTC. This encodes CASSLGGREAIEQYF.

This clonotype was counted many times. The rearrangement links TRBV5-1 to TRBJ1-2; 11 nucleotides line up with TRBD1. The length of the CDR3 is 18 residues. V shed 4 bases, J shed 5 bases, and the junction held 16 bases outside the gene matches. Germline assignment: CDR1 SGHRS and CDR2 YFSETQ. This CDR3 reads CASSSSRTGTGGGYGYTF. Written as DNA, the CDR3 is TGCGCCAGCAGCAGTTCGAGAACCGGGACAGGGGGTGGGTATGGCTACACCTTC. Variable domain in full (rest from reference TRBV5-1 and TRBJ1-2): KAGVTQTPRYLIKTRGQQVTLSCSPISGHRSVSWYQQTPGQGLQFLFEYFSETQRNKGNFPGRFSGRQFSNSRSEMNVSTLELGDSALYLCASSSSRTGTGGGYGYTFGSGTRLTVV.